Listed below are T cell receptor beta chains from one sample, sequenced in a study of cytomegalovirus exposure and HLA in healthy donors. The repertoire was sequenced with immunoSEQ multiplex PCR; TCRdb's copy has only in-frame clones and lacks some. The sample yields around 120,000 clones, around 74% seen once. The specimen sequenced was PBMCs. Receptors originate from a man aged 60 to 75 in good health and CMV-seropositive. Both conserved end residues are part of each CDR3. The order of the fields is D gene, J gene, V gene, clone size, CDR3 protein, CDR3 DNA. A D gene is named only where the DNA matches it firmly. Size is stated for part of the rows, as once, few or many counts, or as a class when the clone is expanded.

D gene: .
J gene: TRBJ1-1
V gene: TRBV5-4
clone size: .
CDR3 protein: CASSFPDMNTEAFF
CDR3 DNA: TGTGCCAGCAGCTTTCCCGACATGAACACTGAAGCTTTCTTT

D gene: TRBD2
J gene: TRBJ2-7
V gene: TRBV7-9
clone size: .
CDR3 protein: CASSTRTSGVLSYEQYF
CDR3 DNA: TGTGCCAGCAGCACTCGGACTAGCGGGGTTCTCTCCTACGAGCAGTACTTC

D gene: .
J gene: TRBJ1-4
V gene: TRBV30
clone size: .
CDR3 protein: CAWSVWTSGEKLFF
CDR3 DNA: TGTGCCTGGAGTGTATGGACCTCGGGAGAAAAACTGTTTTTT

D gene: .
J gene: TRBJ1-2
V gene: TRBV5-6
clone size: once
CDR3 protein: CASSSGTAYGYTF
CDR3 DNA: TGTGCCAGCAGCTCAGGAACAGCCTATGGCTACACCTTC

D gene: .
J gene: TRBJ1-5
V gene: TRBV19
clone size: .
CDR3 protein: CASSIMLGGIRNQPQHF
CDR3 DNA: TGTGCCAGTAGTATTATGTTGGGGGGGATACGGAATCAGCCCCAGCATTTT

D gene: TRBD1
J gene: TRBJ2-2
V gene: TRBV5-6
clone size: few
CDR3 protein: CASSLIGTVNTGELFF
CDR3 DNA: TGTGCCAGCAGCTTAATAGGGACAGTTAACACCGGGGAGCTGTTTTTT

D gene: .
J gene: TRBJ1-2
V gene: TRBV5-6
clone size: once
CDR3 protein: CASSLAGRPRYTF
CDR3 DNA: TGTGCCAGCAGCTTGGCAGGGCGCCCCCGTTACACCTTC

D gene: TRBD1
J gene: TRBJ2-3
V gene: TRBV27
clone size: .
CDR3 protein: CASSPQDRVSDTQYF
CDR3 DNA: TGTGCCAGCAGTCCCCAGGACAGGGTAAGCGATACGCAGTATTTT

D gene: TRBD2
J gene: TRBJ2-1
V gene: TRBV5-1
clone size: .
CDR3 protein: CASRSGGLAGEGGNEQFF
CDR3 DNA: TGCGCCAGCAGGTCGGGGGGACTAGCGGGAGAAGGAGGCAATGAGCAGTTCTTC

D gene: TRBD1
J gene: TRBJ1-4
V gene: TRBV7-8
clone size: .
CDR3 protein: CASSLAGDRGSEKLFF
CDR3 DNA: TGTGCCAGCAGCTTAGCCGGTGACAGGGGGAGCGAAAAACTGTTTTTT

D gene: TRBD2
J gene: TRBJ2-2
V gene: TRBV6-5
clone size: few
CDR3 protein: CASSLGGEGGELFF
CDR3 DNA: TGTGCCAGCAGTCTGGGGGGGGAAGGCGGGGAGCTGTTTTTT

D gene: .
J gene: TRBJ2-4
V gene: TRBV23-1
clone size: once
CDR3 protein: CASSLTVVAGRNIQYF
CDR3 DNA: TGCGCCAGCAGTCTCACGGTCGTGGCAGGCAGGAACATTCAGTACTTC

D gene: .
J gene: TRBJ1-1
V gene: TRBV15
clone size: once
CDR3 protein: CATSRDRGVAEAFF
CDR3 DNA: TGTGCCACCAGCAGAGATCGGGGGGTGGCTGAAGCTTTCTTT

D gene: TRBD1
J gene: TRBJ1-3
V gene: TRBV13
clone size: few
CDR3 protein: CASRRTGGLNTIYF
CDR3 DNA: TGTGCCAGCAGAAGGACAGGGGGCCTAAACACCATATATTTT

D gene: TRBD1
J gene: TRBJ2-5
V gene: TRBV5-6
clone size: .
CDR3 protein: CASSLSGRGKETQYF
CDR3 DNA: TGTGCCAGCAGCTTGTCAGGCAGGGGGAAAGAGACCCAGTACTTC

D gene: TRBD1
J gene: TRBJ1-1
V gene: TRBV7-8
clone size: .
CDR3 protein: CASSSTGGDTEAFF
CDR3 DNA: TGTGCCAGCAGCTCCACAGGGGGTGACACTGAAGCTTTCTTT

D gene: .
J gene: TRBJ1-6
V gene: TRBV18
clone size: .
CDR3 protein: CASSPGLKALHF
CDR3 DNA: TGTGCCAGCTCCCCAGGGCTTAAGGCCCTCCACTTT

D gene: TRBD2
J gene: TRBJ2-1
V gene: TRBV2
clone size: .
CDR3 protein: CASRETSGIRNNEQFF
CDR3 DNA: TGTGCCAGCAGGGAGACTAGCGGGATTCGGAACAATGAGCAGTTCTTC

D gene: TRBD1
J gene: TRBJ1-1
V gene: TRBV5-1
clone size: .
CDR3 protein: CASSEGTGGEGTEAFF
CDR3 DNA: TGCGCCAGCAGCGAGGGGACAGGGGGCGAGGGGACTGAAGCTTTCTTT

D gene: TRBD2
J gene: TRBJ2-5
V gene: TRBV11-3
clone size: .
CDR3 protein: CASSPRGGVNQETQYF
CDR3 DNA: TGTGCCAGCAGCCCCCGGGGGGGGGTCAACCAAGAGACCCAGTACTTC

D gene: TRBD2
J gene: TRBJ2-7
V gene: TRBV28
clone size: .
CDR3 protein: CASSLGLAGVYEQYF
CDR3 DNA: TGTGCCAGCAGTCTCGGACTAGCGGGAGTATACGAGCAGTACTTC

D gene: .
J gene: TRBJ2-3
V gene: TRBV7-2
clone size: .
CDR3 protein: CASSLRGQFTDTQYF
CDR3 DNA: TGTGCCAGCAGCTTACGAGGGCAGTTCACAGATACGCAGTATTTT

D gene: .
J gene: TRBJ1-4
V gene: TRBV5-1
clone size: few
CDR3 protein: CASSLAPGSNEKLFF
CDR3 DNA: TGCGCCAGCAGCTTGGCCCCCGGGAGTAATGAAAAACTGTTTTTT

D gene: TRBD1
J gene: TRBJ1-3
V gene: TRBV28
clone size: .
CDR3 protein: CASSFGTGDGNTIYF
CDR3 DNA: TGTGCCAGCAGTTTTGGGACAGGGGACGGAAACACCATATATTTT

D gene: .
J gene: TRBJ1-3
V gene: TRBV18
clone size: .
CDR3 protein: CASSPGGAFSGNTIYF
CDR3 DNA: TGTGCCAGCTCACCAGGGGGGGCTTTCTCTGGAAACACCATATATTTT

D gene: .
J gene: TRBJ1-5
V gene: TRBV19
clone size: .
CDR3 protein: CASSIRGSNQPQHF
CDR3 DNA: TGTGCCAGTAGTATAAGAGGGTCCAATCAGCCCCAGCATTTT

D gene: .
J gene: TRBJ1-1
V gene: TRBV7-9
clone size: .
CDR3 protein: CASSRTGPGRMSTEAFF
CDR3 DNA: TGTGCCAGCAGCCGTACAGGGCCAGGGCGAATGAGCACTGAAGCTTTCTTT

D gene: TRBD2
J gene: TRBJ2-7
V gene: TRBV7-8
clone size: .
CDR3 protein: CASSPVAGGASYEQYF
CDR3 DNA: TGTGCCAGCAGCCCGGTGGCCGGGGGGGCATCGTACGAGCAGTACTTC

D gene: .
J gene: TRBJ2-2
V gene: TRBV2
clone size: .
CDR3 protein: CASSVTDRDGELFF
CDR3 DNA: TGTGCCAGCAGTGTGACAGATAGGGACGGGGAGCTGTTTTTT

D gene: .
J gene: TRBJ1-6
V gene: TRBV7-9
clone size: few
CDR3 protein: CASSLDTWPGVNSPLHF
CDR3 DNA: TGTGCCAGCAGCTTAGATACATGGCCAGGGGTGAATTCACCCCTCCACTTT

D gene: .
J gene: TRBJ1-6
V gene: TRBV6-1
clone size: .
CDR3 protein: CASSELIQFQNSPLHF
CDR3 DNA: TGTGCCAGCAGTGAACTTATCCAATTCCAGAATTCACCCCTCCACTTT

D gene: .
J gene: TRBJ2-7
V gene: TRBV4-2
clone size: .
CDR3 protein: CASSQGDSSYEQYF
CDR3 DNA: TGTGCCAGCAGCCAGGGGGACTCCTCCTACGAGCAGTACTTC

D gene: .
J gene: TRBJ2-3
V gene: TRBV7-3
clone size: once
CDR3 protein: CASSLIGGSTDTQYF
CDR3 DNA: TGTGCCAGCAGCCTGATAGGAGGTAGCACAGATACGCAGTATTTT

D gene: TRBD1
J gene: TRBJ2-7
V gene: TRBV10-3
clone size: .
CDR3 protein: CAISESTGGYEQYF
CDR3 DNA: TGTGCCATCAGTGAGTCGACAGGGGGCTACGAGCAGTACTTC

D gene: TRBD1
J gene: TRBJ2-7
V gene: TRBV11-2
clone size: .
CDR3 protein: CASSPLSRGRDRGYEQYF
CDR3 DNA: TGTGCCAGCAGCCCACTTAGCCGAGGTCGGGACAGGGGCTACGAGCAGTACTTC

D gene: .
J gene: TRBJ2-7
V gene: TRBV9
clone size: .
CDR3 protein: CASSSRTVPYEQYF
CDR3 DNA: TGTGCCAGCAGCTCCCGGACAGTCCCCTACGAGCAGTACTTC

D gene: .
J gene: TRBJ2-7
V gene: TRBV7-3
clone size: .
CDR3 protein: CASSLTGHHYEQYF
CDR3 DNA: TGTGCCAGCAGCTTAACGGGACACCATTACGAGCAGTACTTC

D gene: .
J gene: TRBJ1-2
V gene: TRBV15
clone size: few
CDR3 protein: CATSRDNSNYGYTF
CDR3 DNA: TGTGCCACCAGCAGAGATAACTCTAACTATGGCTACACCTTC

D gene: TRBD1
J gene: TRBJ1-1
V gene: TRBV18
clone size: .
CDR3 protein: CASSQLGQGTNTEAFF
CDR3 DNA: TGTGCCAGCTCCCAACTGGGACAGGGGACAAACACTGAAGCTTTCTTT

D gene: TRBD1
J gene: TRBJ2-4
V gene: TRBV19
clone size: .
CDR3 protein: CASSSLGEGAAKNIQYF
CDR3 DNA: TGTGCCAGTAGTTCCTTAGGAGAGGGGGCGGCCAAAAACATTCAGTACTTC

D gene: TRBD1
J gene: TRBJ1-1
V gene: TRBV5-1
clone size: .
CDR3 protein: CASSLGTGSMNTEAFF
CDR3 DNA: TGCGCCAGCAGCTTAGGGACAGGGTCTATGAACACTGAAGCTTTCTTT

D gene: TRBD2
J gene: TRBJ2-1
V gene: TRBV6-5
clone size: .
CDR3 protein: CASRPGLARYNEQFF
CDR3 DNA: TGTGCCAGCAGACCGGGACTAGCCAGATACAATGAGCAGTTCTTC

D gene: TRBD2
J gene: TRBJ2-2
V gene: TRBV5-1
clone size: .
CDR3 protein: CASSLRVSGVNTGELFF
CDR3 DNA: TGCGCCAGCAGCTTGAGAGTAAGCGGGGTGAACACCGGGGAGCTGTTTTTT

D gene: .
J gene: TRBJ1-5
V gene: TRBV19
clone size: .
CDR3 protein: CASSISLGSANQPQHF
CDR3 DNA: TGTGCCAGTAGTATAAGTTTAGGCAGCGCCAATCAGCCCCAGCATTTT

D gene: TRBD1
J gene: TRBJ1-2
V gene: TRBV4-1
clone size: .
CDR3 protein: CASSQAFTGAAMDGYTF
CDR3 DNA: TGCGCCAGCAGCCAAGCATTTACAGGGGCGGCAATGGATGGCTACACCTTC

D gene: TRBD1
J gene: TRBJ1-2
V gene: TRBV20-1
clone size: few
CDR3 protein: CSALRTGHTF
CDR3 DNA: TGCAGTGCTCTACGGACAGGGCACACCTTC

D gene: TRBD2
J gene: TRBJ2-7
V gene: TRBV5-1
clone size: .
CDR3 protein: CASSLSSGAYEQYF
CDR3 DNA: TGCGCCAGCAGCTTGTCTAGCGGCGCCTACGAGCAGTACTTC

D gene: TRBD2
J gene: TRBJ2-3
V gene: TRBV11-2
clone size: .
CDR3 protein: CASSLEPAGVPDTQYF
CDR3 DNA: TGTGCCAGCAGCTTAGAGCCAGCGGGGGTCCCAGATACGCAGTATTTT

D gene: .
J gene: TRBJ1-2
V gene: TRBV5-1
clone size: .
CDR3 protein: CASSFNPQGGYGYTF
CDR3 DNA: TGCGCCAGCAGCTTTAATCCCCAAGGCGGCTATGGCTACACCTTC

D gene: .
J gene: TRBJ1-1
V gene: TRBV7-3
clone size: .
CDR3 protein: CASSPQGGDEAFF
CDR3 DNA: TGTGCCAGCAGCCCCCAGGGAGGGGATGAAGCTTTCTTT

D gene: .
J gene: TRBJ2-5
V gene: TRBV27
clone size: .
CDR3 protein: CASSLSPFGGGSETQYF
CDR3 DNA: TGTGCCAGCAGTTTATCCCCCTTCGGGGGAGGATCAGAGACCCAGTACTTC

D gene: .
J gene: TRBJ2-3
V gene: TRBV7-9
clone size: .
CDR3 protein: CASSWGLYTDTQYF
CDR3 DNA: TGTGCCAGCAGTTGGGGACTGTACACAGATACGCAGTATTTT

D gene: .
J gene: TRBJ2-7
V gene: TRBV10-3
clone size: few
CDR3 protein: CAISESSGGEQYF
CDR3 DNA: TGTGCCATCAGTGAGTCTTCCGGGGGCGAGCAGTACTTC

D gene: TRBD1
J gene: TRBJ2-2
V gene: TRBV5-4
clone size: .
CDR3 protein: CASSPSGTGDRMTGELFF
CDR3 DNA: TGTGCCAGCAGCCCGTCCGGGACAGGGGATAGGATGACCGGGGAGCTGTTTTTT

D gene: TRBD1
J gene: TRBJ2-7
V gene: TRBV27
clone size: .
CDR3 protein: CASSLFRQGAYEQYF
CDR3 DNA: TGTGCCAGCAGTTTATTTCGACAGGGGGCCTACGAGCAGTACTTC

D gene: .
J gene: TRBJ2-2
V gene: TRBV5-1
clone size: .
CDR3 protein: CASSFGQGNSGELFF
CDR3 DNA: TGCGCCAGCAGTTTCGGTCAGGGTAACTCCGGGGAGCTGTTTTTT

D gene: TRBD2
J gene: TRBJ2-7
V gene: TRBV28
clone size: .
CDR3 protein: CASSSPGDSGPSYEQYF
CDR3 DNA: TGTGCCAGCAGTTCCCCCGGGGATAGCGGGCCCTCCTACGAGCAGTACTTC